This T cell receptor beta chain appears in the sequencing data of a study of T cell responses to AZD1222 COVID-19 vaccine. Findings of the study overall: Spike-specific TCR breadth and depth went up after people got two AZD1222 doses. None of the repertoires were sampled until the peak T cell response had passed. The donor group comprised mostly white British people and more females; the analysis possibly underestimated clonal diversity.

Second doses were pooled across both intervals (about 4 or about 12 weeks). The CDR3 is 17 amino acids. Trimming pared 5 bases from V and 7 bases from J, leaving 24 bases between. Looked up from germline, CDR1 is SGHAT and CDR2 is FQNNGV. The method was immunoSEQ multiplex PCR; TCRdb's version includes in-frame clones alone and lacks a portion of them. The sample has some 20,000 clones; less than 90% are singletons. This clone appeared a few times. The antigen remains unidentified. This receptor was taken from an adult who received the AZD1222 COVID-19 vaccine. This sample comprised peripheral blood, obtained 28 days after the second AZD1222 dose. This chain links TRBV11-2 with TRBJ2-1; TRBD1 is a possible D gene (7 bases). The CDR3: CASSRPATGRPRNEQFF. The CDR3 bases are TGTGCCAGCAGCCGTCCCGCGACAGGGAGGCCAAGAAATGAGCAGTTCTTC. Supplemented by reference TRBV11-2 and TRBJ2-1, the full variable domain reads EAGVAQSPRYKIIEKRQSVAFWCNPISGHATLYWYQQILGQGPKLLIQFQNNGVVDDSQLPKDRFSAERLKGVDSTLKIQPAKLEDSAVYLCASSRPATGRPRNEQFFGPGTRLTVL.